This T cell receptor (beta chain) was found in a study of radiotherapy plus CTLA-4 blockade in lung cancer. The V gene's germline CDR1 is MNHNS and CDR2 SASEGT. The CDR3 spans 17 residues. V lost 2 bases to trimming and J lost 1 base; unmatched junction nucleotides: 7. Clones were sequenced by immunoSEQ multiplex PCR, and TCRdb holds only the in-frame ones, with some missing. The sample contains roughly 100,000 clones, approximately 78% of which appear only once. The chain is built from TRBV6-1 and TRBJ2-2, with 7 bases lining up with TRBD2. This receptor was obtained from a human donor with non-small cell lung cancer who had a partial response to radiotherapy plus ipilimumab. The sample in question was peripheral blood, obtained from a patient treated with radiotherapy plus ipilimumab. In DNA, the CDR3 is TGTGCCAGCAGTGAATCCCCGTCTAGCGGGAACACCGGGGAGCTGTTTTTT. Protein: CASSESPSSGNTGELFF.